The following is a TCR beta chain sequence with its context. The data were taken from a study of blood T cell repertoires in COVID-19. As for the study in general: Cohort 3 donors were reported recovered after two negative PCRs, clearance, or symptom resolution. Sources were T cells, B-cell-depleted T cells, or PBMCs; the material itself was cDNA or gDNA.

In terms of age and location, participants ranged from roughly 18 to 95 years and lived in about two dozen US areas. Participant-reported clinical history was the basis for cohort assignment. Assay: immunoSEQ multiplex PCR; the TCRdb copy retains only in-frame clones and omits some. The repertoire holds 300,000 to 450,000 clones, with more than 70% as singletons. Unmatched junction bases numbered 11, after V lost 2 bases and J lost 8 bases. The CDR3 is 16 residues long. Germline V lookup: CDR1 PRHDT, CDR2 FYEKMQ (reference sequence). This receptor was obtained from a man aged 40-55 years in a cohort exposed to, infected with or recovered from COVID-19 (not recorded which). The material sequenced was PBMCs or T cells enriched from blood (not recorded which). The chain has TRBV13 and TRBJ2-1, with 8 nucleotides matching TRBD2. Here the CDR3 reads CASSLRQAGVKYEQFF. In DNA, the CDR3 is TGTGCCAGCAGCTTACGGCAAGCGGGAGTGAAATATGAGCAGTTCTTC.